These 18 T cell receptor beta chains were sequenced from one sample in a study of glioma-infiltrating T cells after dendritic cell vaccination. Regarding time point: after dendritic cell vaccination, including at tumor progression/relapse. Produced via immunoSEQ multiplex PCR; TCRdb's table is partial and in-frame only. The profile shows fewer than 90,000 clones, around 86% of them singletons. The sequencing used blood, collected after dendritic cell vaccination. The receptors derive from a human donor with glioblastoma.

The CDR3 sequence: CASSLGGGSNYGYTF. CDR3 coding DNA: TGTGCCAGCAGCTTAGGGGGTGGGAGTAACTATGGCTACACCTTC. The rearrangement uses TRBV7-9 and TRBJ1-2; D not certain. CDR3 size: 15 residues. The V gene lost 1 base and the J gene lost 1 base, with 10 bases spanning the gap. The V gene's germline CDR1 is SEHNR and CDR2 FQNEAQ (reference sequence).

This clone was counted only a few times. The V and J genes are TRBV29-1 and TRBJ1-5; a weak D match, TRBD1 (6 bases). Trimming shortened V by 5 bases and J by 0 bases, and 11 bases separated the two germline ends. This CDR3 has 14 residues. The germline CDR1 and CDR2 sequences are SQVTM and ANQGSEA. The chain's CDR3 is CSVHTGLSNQPQHF. Written as DNA, the CDR3 is TGCAGCGTTCACACAGGGCTTAGCAATCAGCCCCAGCATTTT.

The V and J genes are TRBV6-4 and TRBJ2-1; 9 nucleotides align to TRBD1. The J segment lost 5 bases and the V segment lost 4 bases, leaving 9 bases of the junction unmatched. Germline lookup yields CDR1 MRHNA and CDR2 SNTAGT. This CDR3 has 16 amino acids. CDR3 residues: CASSVGPGQGNNEQFF. In DNA form, the CDR3 reads TGTGCCAGCAGTGTCGGCCCGGGACAGGGAAACAATGAGCAGTTCTTC.

This clone appeared once. The V call is TRBV14, the J call TRBJ1-2; TRBD1 agrees at 10 bases. The CDR3 is 14 residues long. Germline loops: CDR1 SGHDN, CDR2 FVKESK. With 4 bases clipped from V and 7 bases from J, the junction kept 6 bases outside the gene matches. The CDR3 bases are TGTGCCAGCAGCCCTGGACAGGGGGAAAGTGGCTACACCTTC. Residues: CASSPGQGESGYTF.

This chain connects TRBV2 to TRBJ2-1, with D possibly being TRBD1 (5 bases). With 4 bases removed from V and 6 bases from J, the gap between germline ends came to 10 bases. The CDR3 sequence is 13 residues long. Germline loops: CDR1 SNHLY, CDR2 FYNNEI. The CDR3 protein is CASSVLQVNEQFF. CDR3 nucleotides: TGTGCCAGCAGTGTTTTACAGGTCAATGAGCAGTTCTTC. Combining the CDR3 with reference TRBV2 and TRBJ2-1 gives the whole variable domain EPEVTQTPSHQVTQMGQEVILRCVPISNHLYFYWYRQILGQKVEFLVSFYNNEISEKSEIFDDQFSVERPDGSNFTLKIRSTKLEDSAMYFCASSVLQVNEQFFGPGTRLTVL.

V gene TRBV5-8 combines with J gene TRBJ1-1; 9 bases agree with TRBD1. V trimming: 4 bases; J trimming: 5 bases; junction bases outside the gene matches: 9. Germline assignment: CDR1 SGHTS and CDR2 YDEGEE. The CDR3 length is 15 residues. CDR3 protein: CASSLGQGFRTEAFF. The CDR3 DNA sequence: TGTGCCAGCAGCCTGGGACAGGGTTTTAGAACTGAAGCTTTCTTT.

The rearrangement joins TRBV19 to TRBJ1-2; 9 positions match TRBD1. The CDR3 has 15 amino acids. Unmatched junction bases numbered 6, after V lost 3 bases and J lost 4 bases. From germline, CDR1 is LNHDA and CDR2 SQIVND (reference sequence). CDR3 DNA sequence: TGTGCCAGTAGTATCACCTGGACAGGGGTCTATGGCTACACCTTC. This codes for CASSITWTGVYGYTF.

The chain couples TRBV7-9 to TRBJ1-4; the match to TRBD1 covers 7 bases. Germline-derived CDR1 and CDR2 are SEHNR and FQNEAQ (reference sequence). The J segment lost 7 bases and the V segment lost 4 bases, leaving 9 bases of the junction unmatched. The CDR3 is made up of 15 amino acids. CDR3 residues: CASSSKQGRGEKLFF. The DNA for the CDR3 is TGTGCCAGCAGCTCGAAACAGGGGCGAGGTGAAAAACTGTTTTTT.

The chain carries TRBV7-9 and TRBJ1-1; 7 positions agree with TRBD1. Germline CDR1 reads SEHNR; CDR2 reads FQNEAQ (reference sequence). Losses at the gene ends were 4 bases for V and 8 bases for J; bases not matched to a gene: 4. The CDR3 is 12 residues long. The CDR3 coding sequence is TGTGCCAGCAGCTGGGGACAGCCGGAAGCTTTCTTT. Translation gives CASSWGQPEAFF.

The rearrangement joins TRBV2 to TRBJ1-1; possibly TRBD1 for D (5 bases). Trimming shortened V by 4 bases and J by 5 bases, and 11 bases separated the two germline ends. The length of the CDR3 is 13 residues. Looked up from germline, CDR1 is SNHLY and CDR2 is FYNNEI. DNA for the CDR3: TGTGCCAGCAGTGGGGAGGGGAGGACTGAAGCTTTCTTT. Translated: CASSGEGRTEAFF.

The V call is TRBV6-1, the J call TRBJ1-6, with D perhaps matching TRBD1 (5 bases). Trimming left V 4 bases short and J 9 bases short, with 10 bases between. CDR1 is MNHNS and CDR2 is SASEGT in the germline V gene. This CDR3 has 13 amino acids. The CDR3 DNA is TGTGCCAGCAGTGTGGTCCAGGGTTCACCCCTCCACTTT. Its protein product is CASSVVQGSPLHF.

This rearrangement joins TRBV7-9 to TRBJ2-7; a weak D match, TRBD1 (6 bases). CDR3 length: 16 residues. V lost 4 bases and J 2 bases, leaving 18 bases between the germline ends. Germline assignment: CDR1 SEHNR and CDR2 FQNEAQ (reference sequence). DNA for the CDR3: TGTGCCAGCAGCTCGTCACAGGGTAAGACGGCCTACGAGCAGTACTTC. Residues: CASSSSQGKTAYEQYF.

The V call is TRBV2, the J call TRBJ1-6; TRBD1 matches 10 bases. Germline CDR1 and CDR2: SNHLY and FYNNEI. V dropped 6 bases and J dropped 9; count of bases not matched to a gene: 5. The CDR3 totals 14 residues. The DNA for the CDR3 is TGTGCCAGCAGGGGACAGGGGTGGGGTTCACCCCTCCACTTT. Encoded protein: CASRGQGWGSPLHF.

The gene calls are TRBV7-7 and TRBJ2-5; 7 positions agree with TRBD1. Germline CDR1 and CDR2: SSHAT and FNYEAQ (reference sequence). V shed 5 bases and J 2 bases; nucleotides not matched to a gene: 2. This CDR3 comprises 13 residues. The CDR3: CASSRGQQETQYF. As DNA, the CDR3 is TGTGCCAGCAGCCGGGGACAGCAAGAGACCCAGTACTTC.

V usage is TRBV4-3 and J usage is TRBJ2-7, with D perhaps matching TRBD2 (5 bases). The V gene's germline CDR1 is LGHNA and CDR2 YSLEER. The CDR3 runs to 17 residues. V was trimmed by 1 base and J by 0 bases, leaving 16 bases between them. CDR3 residues: CASSQGLVGLNSYEQYF. CDR3 bases: TGCGCCAGCAGCCAAGGACTGGTAGGACTCAACTCCTACGAGCAGTACTTC.

The chain combines TRBV2 with TRBJ1-2; maybe TRBD1 (6 bases). Trimming left V 4 bases short and J 2 bases short, with 11 bases between. Germline V gene sequence: CDR1 SNHLY, CDR2 FYNNEI. The CDR3 runs to 14 residues. CDR3 in amino acids: CASSAGTSNYGYTF. The CDR3 nucleotides are TGTGCCAGCAGTGCCGGGACAAGCAACTATGGCTACACCTTC. Combining the CDR3 with reference TRBV2 and TRBJ1-2 gives the whole variable domain EPEVTQTPSHQVTQMGQEVILRCVPISNHLYFYWYRQILGQKVEFLVSFYNNEISEKSEIFDDQFSVERPDGSNFTLKIRSTKLEDSAMYFCASSAGTSNYGYTFGSGTRLTVV.

The J gene is TRBJ2-5, the V gene TRBV7-2; 7 bases align to TRBD1. CDR3 length equals 15 residues. V gave up 5 bases and J gave up 2 bases; unmatched junction bases: 8. Looked up from germline, CDR1 is SGHTA and CDR2 is FQGNSA. The DNA for the CDR3 is TGTGCCAGCAGCAACGACGACAGGGCACAAGAGACCCAGTACTTC. It is translated as CASSNDDRAQETQYF.

The chain carries TRBV7-9 and TRBJ1-1; 7 bases fit TRBD1. Germline V gene sequence: CDR1 SEHNR, CDR2 FQNEAQ (reference sequence). The CDR3 is made up of 14 amino acids. J was trimmed by 0 bases and V by 4 bases; bases with no gene match: 2. In DNA form, the CDR3 reads TGTGCCAGCAGCTCTGGGACAGTGAACACTGAAGCTTTCTTT. The encoded protein is CASSSGTVNTEAFF.